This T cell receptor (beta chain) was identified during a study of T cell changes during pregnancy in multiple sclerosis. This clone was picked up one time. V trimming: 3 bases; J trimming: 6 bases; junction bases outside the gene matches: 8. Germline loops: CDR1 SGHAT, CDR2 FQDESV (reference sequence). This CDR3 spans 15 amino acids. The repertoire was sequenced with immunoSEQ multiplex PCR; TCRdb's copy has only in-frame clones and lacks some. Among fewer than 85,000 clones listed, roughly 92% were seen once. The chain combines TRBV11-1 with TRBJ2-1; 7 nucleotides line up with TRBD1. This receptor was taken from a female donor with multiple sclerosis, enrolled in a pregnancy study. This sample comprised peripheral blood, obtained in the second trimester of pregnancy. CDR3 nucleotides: TGTGCCAGCAGCTTGACGGGACAGATGGGCAATGAGCAGTTCTTC. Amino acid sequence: CASSLTGQMGNEQFF.